The clone carrying this TCR beta chain has only a few counts. The sample contains more than one DNA sequence encoding this CDR3. Naive CD8 cells, CD45RO-negative and positively selected for CCR7, excluded terminally differentiated effector memory CD45RA+ cells. Study donors comprised healthy, HIV-negative adults devoid of recent acute infection or vaccination. Those who donated, Caucasian adults without exception, all lived in Nashville, Tennessee. Germline CDR1 is SQVTM and CDR2 is ANQGSEA. Between the trimmed V and J ends, which lost 0 bases and 6 bases, there was a span of 21 bases. This CDR3 spans 16 amino acids. The data stem from a study of shared clonotypes between healthy human individuals. Evenly divided among several immunoSEQ plates was the genomic DNA of each subset. Generated by immunoSEQ multiplex PCR, the TCRdb table keeps only in-frame clones and is missing some. The top ten hold 0.1% to 0.11% of the sample, which has 550,000 to 750,000 clones, around 95% seen once.

The chain carries TRBV29-1 and TRBJ2-7, with a possible D match to TRBD2 (7 bases). Sequencing was performed on naive CD8+ T cells sorted from blood. The source is a woman between 25 and 40 years old in good health. CDR3 sequence (DNA): TGCAGCGTTGAAGAGAAAAAGCGGGGCATAGGGGGCGAGCAGTACTTC. Its protein product is CSVEEKKRGIGGEQYF.